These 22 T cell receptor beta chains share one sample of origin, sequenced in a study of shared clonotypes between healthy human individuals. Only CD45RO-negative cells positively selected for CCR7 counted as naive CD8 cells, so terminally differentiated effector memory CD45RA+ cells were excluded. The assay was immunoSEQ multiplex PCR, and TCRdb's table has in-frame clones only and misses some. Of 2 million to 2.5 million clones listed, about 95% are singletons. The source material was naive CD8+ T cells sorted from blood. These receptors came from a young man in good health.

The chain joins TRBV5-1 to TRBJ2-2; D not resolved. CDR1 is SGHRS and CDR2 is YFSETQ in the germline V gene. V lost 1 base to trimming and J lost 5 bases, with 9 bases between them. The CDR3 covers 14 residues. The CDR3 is CASSLRRPTGELFF. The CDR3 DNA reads TGCGCCAGCAGCTTGAGACGACCAACCGGGGAGCTGTTTTTT.

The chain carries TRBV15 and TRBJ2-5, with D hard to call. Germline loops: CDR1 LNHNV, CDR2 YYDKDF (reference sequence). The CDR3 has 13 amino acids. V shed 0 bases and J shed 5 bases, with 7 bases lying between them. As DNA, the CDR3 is TGTGCCACCAGCAGAGAAATGTCCGAGACCCAGTACTTC. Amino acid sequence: CATSREMSETQYF.

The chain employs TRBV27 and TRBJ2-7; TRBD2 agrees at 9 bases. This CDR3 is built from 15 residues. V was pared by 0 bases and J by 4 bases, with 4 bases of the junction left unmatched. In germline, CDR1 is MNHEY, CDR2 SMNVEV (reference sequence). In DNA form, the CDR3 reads TGTGCCAGCAGTTTATCTAGCGGGAGTGTATACGAGCAGTACTTC. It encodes CASSLSSGSVYEQYF.

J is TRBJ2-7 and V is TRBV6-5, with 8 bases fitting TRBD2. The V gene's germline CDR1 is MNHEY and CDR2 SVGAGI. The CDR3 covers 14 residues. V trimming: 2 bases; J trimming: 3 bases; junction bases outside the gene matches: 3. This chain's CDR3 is CASSYLAGNYEQYF. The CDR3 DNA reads TGTGCCAGCAGTTACCTAGCGGGTAACTACGAGCAGTACTTC.

CDR3 region: CASSHLEGQDEQYF. The CDR3 DNA reads as TGCGCCAGCAGCCACCTGGAGGGACAGGACGAGCAGTACTTC. The V gene is TRBV4-1, the J gene TRBJ2-7; 8 bases line up with TRBD1. This CDR3 region has 14 residues. J was trimmed by 5 bases and V by 3 bases; bases with no gene match: 6. Germline-derived CDR1 and CDR2 are MGHRA and YSYEKL.

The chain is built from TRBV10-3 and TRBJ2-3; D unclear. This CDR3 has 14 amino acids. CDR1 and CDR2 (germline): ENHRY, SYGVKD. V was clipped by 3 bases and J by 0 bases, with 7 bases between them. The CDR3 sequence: CAISEVKSTDTQYF. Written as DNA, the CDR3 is TGTGCCATCAGTGAAGTGAAGAGCACAGATACGCAGTATTTT.

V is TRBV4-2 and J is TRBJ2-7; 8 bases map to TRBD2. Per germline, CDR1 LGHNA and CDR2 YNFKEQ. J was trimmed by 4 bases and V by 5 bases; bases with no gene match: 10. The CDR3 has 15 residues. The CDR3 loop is CASSSRGGLVYEQYF. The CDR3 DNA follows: TGTGCCAGCAGCTCCCGGGGGGGCCTCGTGTACGAGCAGTACTTC.

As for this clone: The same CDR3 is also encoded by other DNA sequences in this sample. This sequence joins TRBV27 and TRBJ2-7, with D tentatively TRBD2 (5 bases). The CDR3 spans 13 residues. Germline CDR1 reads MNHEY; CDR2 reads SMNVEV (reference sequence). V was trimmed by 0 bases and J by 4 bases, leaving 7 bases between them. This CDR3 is CASSLSRGYEQYF. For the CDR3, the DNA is TGTGCCAGCAGTTTATCCCGGGGATACGAGCAGTACTTC.

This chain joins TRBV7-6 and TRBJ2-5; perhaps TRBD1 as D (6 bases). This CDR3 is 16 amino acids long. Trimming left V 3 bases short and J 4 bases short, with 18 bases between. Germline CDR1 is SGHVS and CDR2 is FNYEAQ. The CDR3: CASSLTWTAPGETQYF. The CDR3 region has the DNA TGTGCCAGCAGCTTGACCTGGACAGCTCCTGGAGAGACCCAGTACTTC. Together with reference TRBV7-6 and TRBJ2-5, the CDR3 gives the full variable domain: GAGVSQSPRYKVTKRGQDVALRCDPISGHVSLYWYRQALGQGPEFLTYFNYEAQQDKSGLPNDRFSAERPEGSISTLTIQRTEQRDSAMYRCASSLTWTAPGETQYFGPGTRLLVL.

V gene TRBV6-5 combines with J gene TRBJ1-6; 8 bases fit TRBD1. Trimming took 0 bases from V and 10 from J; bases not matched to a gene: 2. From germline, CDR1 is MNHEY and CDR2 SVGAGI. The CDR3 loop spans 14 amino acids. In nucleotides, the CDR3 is TGTGCCAGCAGTTACTCCCCAGGGGGCTCACCCCTCCACTTT. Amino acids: CASSYSPGGSPLHF.

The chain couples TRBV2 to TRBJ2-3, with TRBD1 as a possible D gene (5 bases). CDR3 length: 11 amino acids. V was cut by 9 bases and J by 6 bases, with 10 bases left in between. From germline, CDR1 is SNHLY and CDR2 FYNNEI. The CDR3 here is CARTPGDTQYF. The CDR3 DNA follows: TGTGCCAGGACCCCAGGGGATACGCAGTATTTT.

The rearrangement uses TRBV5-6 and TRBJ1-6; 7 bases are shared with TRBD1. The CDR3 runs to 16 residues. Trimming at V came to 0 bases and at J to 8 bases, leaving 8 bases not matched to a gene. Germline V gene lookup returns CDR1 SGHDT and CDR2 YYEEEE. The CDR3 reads CASSLGGTGADSPLHF. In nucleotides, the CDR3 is TGTGCCAGCAGCTTGGGAGGTACAGGGGCTGATTCACCCCTCCACTTT.

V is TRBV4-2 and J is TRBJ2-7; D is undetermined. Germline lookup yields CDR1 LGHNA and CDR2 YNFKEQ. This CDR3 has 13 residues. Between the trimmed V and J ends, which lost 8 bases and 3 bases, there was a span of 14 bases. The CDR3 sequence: CASAEQGSYEQYF. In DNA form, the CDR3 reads TGTGCCAGCGCCGAACAAGGAAGCTACGAGCAGTACTTC.

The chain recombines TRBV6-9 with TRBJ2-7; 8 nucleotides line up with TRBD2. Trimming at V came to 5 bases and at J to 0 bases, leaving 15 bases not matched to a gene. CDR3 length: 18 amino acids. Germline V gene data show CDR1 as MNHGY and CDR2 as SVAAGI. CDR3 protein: CASSAPPGLAFFSYEQYF. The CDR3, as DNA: TGTGCCAGCAGTGCACCTCCAGGACTAGCCTTCTTCTCCTACGAGCAGTACTTC.

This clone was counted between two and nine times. The CDR3: CASTTYGWTDNQPQHF. CDR3 bases: TGTGCCAGTACCACGTACGGCTGGACGGATAATCAGCCCCAGCATTTT. The genes are TRBV19 and TRBJ1-5, with D unresolved. Per the germline V gene, CDR1 is LNHDA and CDR2 is SQIVND (reference sequence). This CDR3 has 16 residues. V lost 7 bases, J lost 4 bases, and 20 bases lay in between.

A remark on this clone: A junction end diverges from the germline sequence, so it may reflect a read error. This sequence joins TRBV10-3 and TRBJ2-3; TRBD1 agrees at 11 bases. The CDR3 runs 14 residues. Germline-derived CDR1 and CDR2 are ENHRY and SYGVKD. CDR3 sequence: CAISESSGQGAGHF. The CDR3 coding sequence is TGTGCCATCAGTGAGTCTTCCGGACAGGGGGCAGGACATTTT.

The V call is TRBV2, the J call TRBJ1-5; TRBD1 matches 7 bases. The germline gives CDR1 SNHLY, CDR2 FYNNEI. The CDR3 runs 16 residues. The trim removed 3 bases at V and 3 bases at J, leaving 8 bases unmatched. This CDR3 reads CASSEGQTGNNQPQHF. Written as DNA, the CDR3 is TGTGCCAGCAGTGAGGGACAGACAGGGAACAATCAGCCCCAGCATTTT.

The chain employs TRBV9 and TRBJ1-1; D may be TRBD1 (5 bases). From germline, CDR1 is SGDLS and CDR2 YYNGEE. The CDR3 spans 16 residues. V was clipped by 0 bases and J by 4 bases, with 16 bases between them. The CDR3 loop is CASSVAMGEGRTEAFF. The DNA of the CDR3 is TGTGCCAGCAGCGTAGCTATGGGGGAGGGGCGCACTGAAGCTTTCTTT. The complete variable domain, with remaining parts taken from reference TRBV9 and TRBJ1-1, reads DSGVTQTPKHLITATGQRVTLRCSPRSGDLSVYWYQQSLDQGLQFLIQYYNGEERAKGNILERFSAQQFPDLHSELNLSSLELGDSALYFCASSVAMGEGRTEAFFGQGTRLTVV.

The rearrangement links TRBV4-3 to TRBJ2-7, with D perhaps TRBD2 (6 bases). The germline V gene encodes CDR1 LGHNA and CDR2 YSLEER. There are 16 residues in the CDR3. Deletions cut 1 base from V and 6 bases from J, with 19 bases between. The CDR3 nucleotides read TGCGCCAGCAGCCAAGGATGGGAGGAGGGGCTGGGCGAGCAGTACTTC. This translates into CASSQGWEEGLGEQYF.

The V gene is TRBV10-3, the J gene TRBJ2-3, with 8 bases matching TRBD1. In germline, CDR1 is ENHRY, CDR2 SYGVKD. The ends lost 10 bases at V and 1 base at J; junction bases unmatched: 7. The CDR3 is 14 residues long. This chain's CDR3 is CATTTDRGTDTQYF. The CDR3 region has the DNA TGTGCCACCACTACGGACAGGGGCACAGATACGCAGTATTTT.

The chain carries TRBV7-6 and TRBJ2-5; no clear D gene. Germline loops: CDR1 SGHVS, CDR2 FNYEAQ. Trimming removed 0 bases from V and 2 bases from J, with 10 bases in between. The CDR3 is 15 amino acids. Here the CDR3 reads CASSLAAAAQETQYF. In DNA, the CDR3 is TGTGCCAGCAGCTTAGCCGCGGCAGCACAAGAGACCCAGTACTTC.

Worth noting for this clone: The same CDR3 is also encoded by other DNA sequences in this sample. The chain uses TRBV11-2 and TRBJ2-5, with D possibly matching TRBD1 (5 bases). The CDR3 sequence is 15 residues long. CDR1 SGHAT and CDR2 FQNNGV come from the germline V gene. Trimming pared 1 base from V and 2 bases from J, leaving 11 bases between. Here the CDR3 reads CASSLVGSGQETQYF. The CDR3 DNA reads TGTGCCAGCAGCTTAGTGGGTTCAGGGCAAGAGACCCAGTACTTC. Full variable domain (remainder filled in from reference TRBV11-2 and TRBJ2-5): EAGVAQSPRYKIIEKRQSVAFWCNPISGHATLYWYQQILGQGPKLLIQFQNNGVVDDSQLPKDRFSAERLKGVDSTLKIQPAKLEDSAVYLCASSLVGSGQETQYFGPGTRLLVL.